This T cell receptor (beta chain) was sequenced during a study of T cell repertoires in cytomegalovirus infection. Background on the study: As its CMV epitopes, the study selected recently identified HLA-C-restricted and well-studied HLA-B-restricted targets. Carrying CMV and the relevant HLA type showed in public TCR beta signatures. Study results and limitations: HLA-C-restricted CMV-specific TCR beta clonotypes prevailed in the ex vivo response. Totalled public TCR beta family frequency picked out people who carried CMV plus the relevant HLA.

As to this clonotype: The antigen remains unidentified.

One entry per CDR3 protein results from TCRdb running MiXCR on the reads. The profile shows about half a million distinct CDR3 sequences, 30% to 40% of them singletons. Germline V gene sequence: CDR1 SGHVS, CDR2 FQNEAQ. With 1 base clipped from V and 1 base from J, the junction kept 6 bases outside the gene matches. CDR3 length equals 16 residues. The V call is TRBV7-8, the J call TRBJ1-1, with 7 bases lining up with TRBD1. This TCR came from a human donor in good health (CMV status not recorded). Some clones in this sample may be carry-over from other donors' samples. The source was cultured PBMCs, collected from culture after CMV antigen stimulation. The DNA for the CDR3 is TGTGCCAGCAGCTTAGATTCAGCAGGGGGGAACACTGAAGCTTTCTTT. Its protein is CASSLDSAGGNTEAFF.